The T cell receptor (beta chain) under discussion was sequenced for a study of blood T cell repertoires in COVID-19. Study context: Samples representing acute and convalescent COVID-19 were sourced from the United States, Italy and Spain. T cells, B-cell-depleted T cells, or PBMCs provided the cDNA or gDNA that served as material.

The age range of participants was about 18 to 100 years, with residence in 20 to 25 US areas. Before being deemed recovered, Cohort 3 donors had two negative PCRs, clearance, or symptom resolution. Using immunoSEQ multiplex PCR, the repertoire was profiled, and TCRdb retains in-frame clones only, with some absent. The data hold roughly 400,000 clones, with over 85% observed a single time. Trimming shortened V by 3 bases and J by 5 bases, and 11 bases separated the two germline ends. Looked up from germline, CDR1 is LNHDA and CDR2 is SQIVND (reference sequence). The CDR3 spans 13 residues. This receptor was taken from a woman aged 30 to 39 who had recovered from COVID-19. J is TRBJ2-7 and V is TRBV19; D not certain. The source material was PBMCs or T cells enriched from blood (not recorded which). The chain's CDR3 is CASSIRSTHEQYF. In DNA form, the CDR3 reads TGTGCCAGTAGTATCCGGAGTACCCACGAGCAGTACTTC.